Listed below are T cell receptor beta chains from one sample, sequenced in a study of cytomegalovirus exposure and HLA in healthy donors. Clones were sequenced by immunoSEQ multiplex PCR, and TCRdb holds only the in-frame ones, with some missing. This table has about 150,000 clones, about four fifths appearing once. The sequenced sample was PBMCs. The receptor set was obtained from a man in his late teens or twenties in good health and CMV-seronegative. Both conserved end residues are part of each CDR3. The order of the fields is J gene, V gene, CDR3 protein.

>TRBJ1-2|TRBV5-1
CASSARGHGYGYTF
>TRBJ1-2|TRBV5-1
CASSFTGGEGNGYTF
>TRBJ2-5|TRBV6-1
CASSDPSGGRRTQYF
>TRBJ2-1|TRBV11-3
CASSLGTSGLNEQFF
>TRBJ1-2|TRBV7-8
CASSLIGGASYGYTF
>TRBJ1-5|TRBV5-6
CASSLGTIRSNQPQHF
>TRBJ2-7|TRBV4-3
CASSLARDRGYEQYF
>TRBJ1-5|TRBV5-4
CASRPGTGGRQPQHF
>TRBJ1-2|TRBV18
CASSPSSENYGYTF
>TRBJ2-2|TRBV2
CASSDPGGGITGELFF
>TRBJ2-5|TRBV12-5
CASGLVLLEDGGTQETQYF
>TRBJ1-2|TRBV30
CAWRKGGTGGTYGYTF
>TRBJ2-7|TRBV6-6
CASSLDRIVSYEQYF